Described below is a single T cell receptor (beta chain) sequence and its context. These data belong to a study of blood T cell repertoires in COVID-19. The CDR3 is made up of 13 amino acids. V shed 3 bases, J shed 7 bases, and the junction held 5 bases outside the gene matches. Germline V CDR1 and CDR2: MDHEN, SYDVKM. The protocol was immunoSEQ multiplex PCR, while the TCRdb copy is restricted to in-frame clones and leaves out a portion. The data show 60,000 to 65,000 clones, 72% seen once. The J gene is TRBJ2-7, the V gene TRBV28; the match to TRBD1 covers 8 bases. The sample consisted of peripheral blood. The sequence came from an older woman with COVID-19, enrolled during active disease. CDR3 amino acids: CASSFRGRWEQYV. As DNA, the CDR3 is TGTGCCAGCAGTTTCAGGGGGCGATGGGAGCAGTACGTC.